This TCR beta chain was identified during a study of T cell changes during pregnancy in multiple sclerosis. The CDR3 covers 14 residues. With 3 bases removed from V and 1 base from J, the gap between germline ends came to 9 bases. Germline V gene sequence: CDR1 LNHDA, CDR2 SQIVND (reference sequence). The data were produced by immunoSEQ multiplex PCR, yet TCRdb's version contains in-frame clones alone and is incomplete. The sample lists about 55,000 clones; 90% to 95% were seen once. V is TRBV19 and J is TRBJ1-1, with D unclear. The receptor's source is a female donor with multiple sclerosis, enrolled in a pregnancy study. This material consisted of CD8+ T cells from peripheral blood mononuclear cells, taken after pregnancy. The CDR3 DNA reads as TGTGCCAGTAGTATGGGTACGGGGAACACTGAAGCTTTCTTT. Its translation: CASSMGTGNTEAFF. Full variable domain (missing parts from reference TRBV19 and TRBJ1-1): DGGITQSPKYLFRKEGQNVTLSCEQNLNHDAMYWYRQDPGQGLRLIYYSQIVNDFQKGDIAEGYSVSREKKESFPLTVTSAQKNPTAFYLCASSMGTGNTEAFFGQGTRLTVV.